This TCR beta chain is from a study of human T cells and chemical hapten exposure. This clonotype was seen a handful of times. Trimming left V 3 bases short and J 2 bases short, with 11 bases between. This CDR3 has 15 amino acids. Each CDR3 protein is one row after TCRdb ran MiXCR on the RACE reads. The table lists 90,000 to 110,000 distinct CDR3 sequences, approximately 8.8% of them singletons. The time point is: patch test 2, 6 weeks after DPC sensitization. The treatment was: therapeutic diphenylcyclopropenone sensitization with weekly scalp DPC. This receptor was taken from a woman in her 40s with alopecia areata. Some clones in this sample may be carry-over from other donors' samples. The sequences come from whole blood, collected in connection with sensitization to the hapten diphenylcyclopropenone (DPC). V is TRBV12-3 or TRBV12-4 and J is TRBJ1-5; no clear D gene. This CDR3 is CASSFGRQGNQPQHF. DNA of the CDR3: TGTGCCAGCAGTTTCGGGAGACAAGGCAATCAGCCCCAGCATTTT.